This T cell receptor (beta chain) is drawn from a study of blood T cell repertoires in COVID-19 (dated by TCRdb to the early 2020s). Describing the broader study: Samples covering the acute and convalescent phases of COVID-19 were provided by collaborators in the United States, Italy and Spain. Samples were obtained from the ongoing ImmuneRACE study (first 160 participants) and from some 1,300 subjects provided by 6 global collaborators. The sample metadata nearly always contained a de-identified subject ID, COVID-19 status, age in years and sex. Where available, HLA class I and class II types were obtained from metadata supplied by the sample provider rather than from assay-based typing. The repertoires were released in a freely available public database intended as a resource for research on the immune response to SARS-CoV-2. The prospective study material was composed of cDNA or gDNA derived from T cells, B-cell-depleted T cells, or PBMCs. The dataset comprised deeply sampled blood TCRbeta repertoires from subjects exposed to, actively infected with, or recovered from COVID-19. The study at large found these results: How much clinical and demographic metadata was included differed by source and by participant, and the metadata was provided uncurated.

As for this clone: The antigen it binds to is not known. Base qualities are not provided; no much larger clone lies one nucleotide away.

TCRbeta CDR3 regions were amplified from genomic DNA by means of the immunoSEQ Assay, a bias-controlled multiplex PCR. Per the source publication's procedure: Nucleated cell counts per sample were estimated from amplification of reference gene primers within the assay. To quantify the absolute abundance of each unique TCRbeta CDR3 rearrangement, sequence reads were collapsed and filtered. For each sample, productive Simpson clonality was calculated by taking the square root of Simpson's diversity index across productive rearrangements. Entries here come from immuneACCESS through TCRdb and include only in-frame sequences with V and J called. Some clones fail to appear in such tables; in the studies checked, an unresolved V gene covers under half of the shortfall, and the cause of the remainder is unknown. V and J calls and clone size are copied from that table; D and trimming were computed from the DNA. This sample gives about 160,000 clones in total; roughly 90% of them show up just once. About a sixth of the sample is held by the ten biggest clonotypes.

Collaborating institutions collected whole blood in K2EDTA tubes following their own protocols. For TCRbeta analysis, collaborator samples were shipped as frozen whole blood, as isolated PBMCs, or as DNA extracted from either sample type. From the cysteine up to the phenylalanine, the CDR3 has a length of 14 residues. CDR3 DNA only is kept here, 42 bases in frame from base 1. Based on the germline V gene, the CDR1 and CDR2 sequences are SGHVS and FQNEAQ. V is pruned by 5 bases and J by 4 bases, leaving 7 bases of the junction without a gene match. The chain is made from TRBV7-8 and TRBJ1-1, and TRBD1 aligns with 7 junction nucleotides. What was sequenced was peripheral blood. The sequence came from a man aged 60 to 75 with active or convalescent COVID-19. The CDR3 region has the sequence CASSLGQASTEAFF. DNA sequence: TGTGCCAGCAGCCTCGGACAGGCCTCCACTGAAGCTTTCTTT.